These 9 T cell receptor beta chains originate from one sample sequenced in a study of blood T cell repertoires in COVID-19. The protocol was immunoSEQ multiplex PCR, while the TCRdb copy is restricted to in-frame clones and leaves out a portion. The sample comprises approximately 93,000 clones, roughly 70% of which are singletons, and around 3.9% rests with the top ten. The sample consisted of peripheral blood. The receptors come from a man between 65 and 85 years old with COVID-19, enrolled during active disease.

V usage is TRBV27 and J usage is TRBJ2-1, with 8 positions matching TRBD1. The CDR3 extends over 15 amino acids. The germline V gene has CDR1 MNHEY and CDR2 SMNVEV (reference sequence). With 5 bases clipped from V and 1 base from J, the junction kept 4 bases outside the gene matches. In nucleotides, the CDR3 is TGTGCCAGCAGTACTGGACAGGGTTCCTACAATGAGCAGTTCTTC. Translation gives CASSTGQGSYNEQFF.

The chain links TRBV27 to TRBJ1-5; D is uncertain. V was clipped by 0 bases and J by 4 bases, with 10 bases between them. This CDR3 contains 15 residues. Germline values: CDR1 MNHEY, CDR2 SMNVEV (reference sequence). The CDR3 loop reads CASSLSNQVNQPQHF. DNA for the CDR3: TGTGCCAGCAGTTTATCGAACCAGGTAAATCAGCCCCAGCATTTT.

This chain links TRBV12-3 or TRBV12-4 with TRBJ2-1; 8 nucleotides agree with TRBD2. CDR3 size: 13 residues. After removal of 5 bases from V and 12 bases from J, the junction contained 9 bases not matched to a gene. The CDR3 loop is CASSPNLAGTQFF. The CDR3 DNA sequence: TGTGCCAGCAGTCCCAACCTAGCGGGTACGCAGTTCTTC.

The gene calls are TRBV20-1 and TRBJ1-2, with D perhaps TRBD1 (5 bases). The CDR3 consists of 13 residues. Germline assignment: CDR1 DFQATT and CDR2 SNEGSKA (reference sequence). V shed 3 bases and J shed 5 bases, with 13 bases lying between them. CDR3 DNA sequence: TGCAGTGCTAGTTGGGGGAGGGAGTATGGCTACACCTTC. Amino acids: CSASWGREYGYTF.

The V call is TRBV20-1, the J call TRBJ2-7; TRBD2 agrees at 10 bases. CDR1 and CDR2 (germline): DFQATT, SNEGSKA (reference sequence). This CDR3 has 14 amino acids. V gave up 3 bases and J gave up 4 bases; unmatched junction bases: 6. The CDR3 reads CSASSSGSIYEQYF. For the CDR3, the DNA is TGCAGTGCTAGTTCTAGCGGGAGTATTTACGAGCAGTACTTC.

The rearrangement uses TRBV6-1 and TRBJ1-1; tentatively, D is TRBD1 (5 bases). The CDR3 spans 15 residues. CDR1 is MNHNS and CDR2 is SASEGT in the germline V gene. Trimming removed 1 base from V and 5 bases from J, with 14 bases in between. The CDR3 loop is CASSEVGGRRTEAFF. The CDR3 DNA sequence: TGTGCCAGCAGTGAAGTTGGGGGGAGGAGGACTGAAGCTTTCTTT.

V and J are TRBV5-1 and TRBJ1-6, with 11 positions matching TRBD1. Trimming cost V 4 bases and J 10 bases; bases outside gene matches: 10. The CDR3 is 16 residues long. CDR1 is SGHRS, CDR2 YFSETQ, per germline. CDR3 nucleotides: TGCGCCAGCAGCCGCGGACAGGGGGCGCCGGGATCACCCCTCCACTTT. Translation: CASSRGQGAPGSPLHF. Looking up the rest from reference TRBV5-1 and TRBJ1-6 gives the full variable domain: KAGVTQTPRYLIKTRGQQVTLSCSPISGHRSVSWYQQTPGQGLQFLFEYFSETQRNKGNFPGRFSGRQFSNSRSEMNVSTLELGDSALYLCASSRGQGAPGSPLHFGNGTRLTVT.

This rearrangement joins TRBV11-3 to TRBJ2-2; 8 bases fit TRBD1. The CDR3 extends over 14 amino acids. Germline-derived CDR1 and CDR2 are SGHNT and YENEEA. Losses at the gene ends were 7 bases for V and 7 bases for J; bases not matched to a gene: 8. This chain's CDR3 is CASTRTGYGGELFF. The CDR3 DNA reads TGTGCCAGCACCCGGACAGGGTACGGCGGGGAGCTGTTTTTT.

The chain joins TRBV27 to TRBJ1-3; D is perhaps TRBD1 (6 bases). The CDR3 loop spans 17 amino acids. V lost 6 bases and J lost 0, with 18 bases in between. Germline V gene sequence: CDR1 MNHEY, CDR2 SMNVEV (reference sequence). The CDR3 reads CASRGWGQASSGNTIYF. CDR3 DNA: TGTGCCAGCAGGGGTTGGGGGCAGGCGAGCTCTGGAAACACCATATATTTT.